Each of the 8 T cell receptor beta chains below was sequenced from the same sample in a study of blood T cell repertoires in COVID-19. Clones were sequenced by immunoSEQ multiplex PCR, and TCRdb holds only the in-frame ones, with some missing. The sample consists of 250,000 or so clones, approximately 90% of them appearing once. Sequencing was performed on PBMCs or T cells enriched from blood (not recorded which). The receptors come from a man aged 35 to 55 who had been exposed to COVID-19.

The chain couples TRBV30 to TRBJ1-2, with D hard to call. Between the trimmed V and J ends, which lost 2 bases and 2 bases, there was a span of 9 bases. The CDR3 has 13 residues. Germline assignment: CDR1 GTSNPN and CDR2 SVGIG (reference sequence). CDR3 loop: CAWSILQNYGYTF. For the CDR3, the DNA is TGTGCCTGGAGTATATTACAGAACTATGGCTACACCTTC. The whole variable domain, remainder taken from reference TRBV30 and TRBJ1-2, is SQTIHQWPATLVQPVGSPLSLECTVEGTSNPNLYWYRQAAGRGLQLLFYSVGIGQISSEVPQNLSASRPQDRQFILSSKKLLLSDSGFYLCAWSILQNYGYTFGSGTRLTVV.

The DNA for the CDR3 is TGTGCCAGCAGCCGTGAGGGAGCGGAGACCCAGTACTTC. Translation gives CASSREGAETQYF. The V and J genes are TRBV7-3 and TRBJ2-5, with D possibly matching TRBD2 (5 bases). The V gene's germline CDR1 is SGHTA and CDR2 FQGTGA. The V end was cut by 5 bases, the J end by 5 bases, with 12 bases between. The CDR3 consists of 13 residues.

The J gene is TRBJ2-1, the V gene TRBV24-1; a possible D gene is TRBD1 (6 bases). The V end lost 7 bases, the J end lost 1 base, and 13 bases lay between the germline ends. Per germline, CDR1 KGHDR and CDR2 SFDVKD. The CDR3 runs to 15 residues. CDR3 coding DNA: TGTGCCACCAGCCGCGCCGGGACATCCTACAATGAGCAGTTCTTC. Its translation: CATSRAGTSYNEQFF.

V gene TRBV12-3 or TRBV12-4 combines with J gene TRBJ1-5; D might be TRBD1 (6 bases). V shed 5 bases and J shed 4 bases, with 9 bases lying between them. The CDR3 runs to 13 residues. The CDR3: CASSQQGNQPQHF. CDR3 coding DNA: TGTGCCAGCAGTCAACAGGGAAATCAGCCCCAGCATTTT.

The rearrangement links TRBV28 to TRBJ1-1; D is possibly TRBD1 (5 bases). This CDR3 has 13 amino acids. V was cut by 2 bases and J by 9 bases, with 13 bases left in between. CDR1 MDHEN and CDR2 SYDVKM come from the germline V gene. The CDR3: CASSLATVEKAFF. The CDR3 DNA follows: TGTGCCAGCAGTTTAGCGACAGTCGAAAAAGCTTTCTTT.

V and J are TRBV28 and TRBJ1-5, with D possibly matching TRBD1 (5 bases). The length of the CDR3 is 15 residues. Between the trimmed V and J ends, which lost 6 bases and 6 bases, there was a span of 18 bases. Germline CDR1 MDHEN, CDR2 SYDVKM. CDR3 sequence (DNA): TGTGCCAGCAGCCCCTCTAGGGTGGGGGGTCAGCCCCAGCATTTT. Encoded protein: CASSPSRVGGQPQHF.

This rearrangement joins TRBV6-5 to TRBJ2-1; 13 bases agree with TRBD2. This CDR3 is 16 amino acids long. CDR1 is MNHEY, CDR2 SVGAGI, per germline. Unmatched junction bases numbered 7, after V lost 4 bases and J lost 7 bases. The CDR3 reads CASSSTSGRNRNEQFF. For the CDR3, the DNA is TGTGCCAGCAGTTCGACTAGCGGGAGGAATAGGAATGAGCAGTTCTTC.

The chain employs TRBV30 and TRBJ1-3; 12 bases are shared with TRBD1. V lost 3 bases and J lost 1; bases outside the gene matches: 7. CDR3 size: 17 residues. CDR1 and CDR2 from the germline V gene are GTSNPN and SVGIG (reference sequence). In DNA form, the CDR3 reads TGTGCCTGGAGGACCGGGACAGGGGGCTTGTCTGGAAACACCATATATTTT. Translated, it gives CAWRTGTGGLSGNTIYF.